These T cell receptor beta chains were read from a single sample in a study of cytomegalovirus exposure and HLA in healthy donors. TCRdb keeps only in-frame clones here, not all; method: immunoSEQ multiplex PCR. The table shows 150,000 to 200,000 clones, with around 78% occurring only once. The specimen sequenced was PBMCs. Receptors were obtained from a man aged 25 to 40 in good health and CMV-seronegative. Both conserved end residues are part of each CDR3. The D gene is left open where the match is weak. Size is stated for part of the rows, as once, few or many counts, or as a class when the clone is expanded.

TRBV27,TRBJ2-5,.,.,TGTGCCAGCTGGGTAACGTTCGGGTTGCAGACCCAGTACTTC,CASWVTFGLQTQYF
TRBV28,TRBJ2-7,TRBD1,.,TGTGCCAGCAGTACAGGGGGCTTCTCCTACGAGCAGTACTTC,CASSTGGFSYEQYF
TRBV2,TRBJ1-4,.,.,TGTGCCAGCAGCGCAACAGAGCTCGATAATGAAAAACTGTTTTTT,CASSATELDNEKLFF
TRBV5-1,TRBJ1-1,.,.,TGCGCCAGCAGCCTTCGACAGGATTCCGCGAACACTGAAGCTTTCTTT,CASSLRQDSANTEAFF
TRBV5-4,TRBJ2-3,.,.,TGTGCCAGCAGCTTTGCCAAGGGGGCGGGACCGACCACAGATACGCAGTATTTT,CASSFAKGAGPTTDTQYF
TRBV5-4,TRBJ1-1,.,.,TGTGCCAGCAGCGCGGAAACAGGGAGTGGGGCGAACACTGAAGCTTTCTTT,CASSAETGSGANTEAFF
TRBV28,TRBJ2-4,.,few,TGTGCCAGCAGTCCACCGGACAGAGTAAGGACCAAAAACATTCAGTACTTC,CASSPPDRVRTKNIQYF
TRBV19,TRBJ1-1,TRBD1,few,TGTGCCAGTAGTACCCAGGAAGGGGGACAGATCGCTGAAGCTTTCTTT,CASSTQEGGQIAEAFF
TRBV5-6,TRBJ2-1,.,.,TGTGCCAGCAGCGGGACGGGACTGAATCACAATGAGCAGTTCTTC,CASSGTGLNHNEQFF
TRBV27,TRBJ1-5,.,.,TGTGCCAGCAGTTTAGAAGGAACAGGTTTCAGAGGCAATCAGCCCCAGCATTTT,CASSLEGTGFRGNQPQHF
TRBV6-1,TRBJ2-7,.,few,TGTGCCAGCAGTGAAGGTATCACTTCCGAGCAGTACTTC,CASSEGITSEQYF
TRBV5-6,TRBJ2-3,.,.,TGTGCCAGCAGCTTGGGCGTCCCTACGCAGTATTTT,CASSLGVPTQYF
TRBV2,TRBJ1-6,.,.,TGTGCCAGCAGTTCCGACAGTTCTAATTCACCCCTCCACTTT,CASSSDSSNSPLHF
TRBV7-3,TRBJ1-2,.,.,TGTGCCAGCAGCTTAATTGGAGGGAGTTATGGCTACACCTTC,CASSLIGGSYGYTF
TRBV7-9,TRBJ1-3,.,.,TGTGCCAGCAGCTTATTGGGGCCTGGAAACACCATATATTTT,CASSLLGPGNTIYF
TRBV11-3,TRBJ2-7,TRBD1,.,TGTGCCAGCAGCTCCGGGACAGGGGCCGCCCACGAGCAGTACTTC,CASSSGTGAAHEQYF
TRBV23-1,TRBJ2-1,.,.,TGCGCCAGCAGTCAACGTCAAAAGAGGAGCTCCTACAATGAGCAGTTCTTC,CASSQRQKRSSYNEQFF
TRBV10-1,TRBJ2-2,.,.,TGCGCCAGCAGTGGAGAAGGAGGGGGCGTCGCCGGGGAGCTGTTTTTT,CASSGEGGGVAGELFF
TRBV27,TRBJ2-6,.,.,TGTGCCAGCAGTTTAGGATTCTCTGGGGCCAGCGTCCTGACTTTC,CASSLGFSGASVLTF
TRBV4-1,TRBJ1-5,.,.,TGCGCCAGCAGCCAATTGCGTCACAATCAGCCCCAGCATTTT,CASSQLRHNQPQHF
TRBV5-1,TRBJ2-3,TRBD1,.,TGCGCCAGCAGCCCCGGACAGGCCACAGATACGCAGTATTTT,CASSPGQATDTQYF
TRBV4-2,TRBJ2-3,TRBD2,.,TGTGCCAGCAGCCAAGAAAGCGGTAGCGGGAGAGATACGCAGTATTTT,CASSQESGSGRDTQYF
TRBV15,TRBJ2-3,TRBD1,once,TGTGCCACCAAACAGGGGGCGGGAAGCACAGATACGCAGTATTTT,CATKQGAGSTDTQYF
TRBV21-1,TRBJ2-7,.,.,TGTGCCAGCAGCAAAGCACAGGGAACAGACGAGCAGTACTTC,CASSKAQGTDEQYF
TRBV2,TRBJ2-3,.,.,TGTGCCAGCTACATCAACCGGGCAGATACGCAGTATTTT,CASYINRADTQYF
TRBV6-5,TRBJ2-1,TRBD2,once,TGTGCCAGCAGCCGTGAAGCGGGAGGGCGCTCTGAGCAGTTCTTC,CASSREAGGRSEQFF
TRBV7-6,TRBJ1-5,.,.,TGTGCCAGCAGCTTACCCCAGGTAAGCAATCAGCCCCAGCATTTT,CASSLPQVSNQPQHF
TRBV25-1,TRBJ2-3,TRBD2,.,TGTGCCAGCAGTGAAGGGGAGGGACTAGCGGGAGATACGCAGTATTTT,CASSEGEGLAGDTQYF
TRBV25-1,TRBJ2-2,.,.,TGTGCCAGCAGTGCGGACACCGGGGAGCTGTTTTTT,CASSADTGELFF
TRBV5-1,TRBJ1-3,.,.,TGCGCCAGCAGCTTGATGGACAGCTTCTCTGGAAACACCATATATTTT,CASSLMDSFSGNTIYF
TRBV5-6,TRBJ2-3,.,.,TGTGCCAGCAGCTTGGAGTTTGGACAAGCCACAGATACGCAGTATTTT,CASSLEFGQATDTQYF
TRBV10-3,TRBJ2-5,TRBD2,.,TGTGCCACCGGACTAGAGAAAGAGACCCAGTACTTC,CATGLEKETQYF
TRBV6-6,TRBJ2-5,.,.,TGTGCCAGCAGTTACCAGGTGGGCGAGACCCAGTACTTC,CASSYQVGETQYF
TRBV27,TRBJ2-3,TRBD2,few,TGTGCCAGCATCTTAGGACTAGCCGACTACCACACAGATACGCAGTATTTT,CASILGLADYHTDTQYF
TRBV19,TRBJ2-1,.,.,TGTGCCAGTAGTTTCGCCTGGCCCTACAATGAGCAGTTCTTC,CASSFAWPYNEQFF
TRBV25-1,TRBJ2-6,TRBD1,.,TGTGCCAGCACCTGGACAGGGGACTCTGGGGCCAACGTCCTGACTTTC,CASTWTGDSGANVLTF
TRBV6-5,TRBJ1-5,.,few,TGTGCCAGCAGTGCAGGAATCTATAGCAATCAGCCCCAGCATTTT,CASSAGIYSNQPQHF
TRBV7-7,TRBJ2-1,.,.,TGTGCCAGCAGCTTACGCGAACTTGACAATGAGCAGTTCTTC,CASSLRELDNEQFF
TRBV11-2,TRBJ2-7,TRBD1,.,TGTGCCAGCAGCGATTTGGGGACAGGGATCTACGAGCAGTACTTC,CASSDLGTGIYEQYF
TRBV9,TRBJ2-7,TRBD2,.,TGTGCCAGCAGCCCAGGACTAGCGGGAGGGCGAGACGAGCAGTACTTC,CASSPGLAGGRDEQYF
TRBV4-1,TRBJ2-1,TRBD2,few,TGCGCCAGCAGCCATGGGAACGGACTAGCGGGAGGCAATGAGCAGTTCTTC,CASSHGNGLAGGNEQFF
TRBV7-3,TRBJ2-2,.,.,TGTGCCAGCAGCTCTCCCCGGGACACCCACACCGGGGAGCTGTTTTTT,CASSSPRDTHTGELFF
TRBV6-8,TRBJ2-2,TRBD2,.,TGTGCCAGCAGTTATATTGTTGTAGCGGGAGGAGATAACACCGGGGAGCTGTTTTTT,CASSYIVVAGGDNTGELFF
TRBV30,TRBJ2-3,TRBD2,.,TGTGCCTGGCTAGCGGAAGGCACAGATACGCAGTATTTT,CAWLAEGTDTQYF
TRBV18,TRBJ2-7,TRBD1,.,TGTGCCAGCTCACCTGACAGGGGAATCGTATCCTACGAGCAGTACTTC,CASSPDRGIVSYEQYF